These 29 T cell receptor beta chains were sequenced from one sample in a study of tumor-infiltrating lymphocytes in primary liver carcinoma. Germline DNA was extracted too, while blood RNA derived from unsorted whole blood. With around 490 ng total RNA as template and a constant-region primer, TCR beta cDNA was made. Three nested multiplex PCR rounds, a slightly modified ARM-PCR method, built the TCR beta libraries. The first two PCR rounds used TRBV1-TRBV30 primers with a Cbeta primer, nine to eleven cycles each. In TCRdb, the multiplex PCR reads were re-called with MiXCR into one record per CDR3 protein. The data show about 180,000 distinct CDR3 sequences, over 50% seen once. The sequencing input was peripheral blood. Every receptor here comes from a man aged 35-49 years with primary liver carcinoma and hepatitis B virus infection.

V is TRBV6-5 and J is TRBJ1-5; D is ambiguous. V was trimmed by 2 bases and J by 3 bases, leaving 5 bases between them. CDR1 MNHEY and CDR2 SVGAGI come from the germline V gene. The CDR3 extends over 13 amino acids. The CDR3 bases are TGTGCCAGCAGTTACAGGGACAATCAGCCCCAGCATTTT. Protein sequence: CASSYRDNQPQHF.

The rearrangement uses TRBV11-2 and TRBJ2-2; D is unclear. The CDR3 length is 15 residues. Germline V CDR1 and CDR2: SGHAT, FQNNGV. Trimming removed 2 bases from V and 0 bases from J, with 7 bases in between. CDR3 sequence (DNA): TGTGCCAGCAGCTTATCTGTCGCGAACACCGGGGAGCTGTTTTTT. Translated: CASSLSVANTGELFF.

This clonotype was recorded only once. V is TRBV5-1 and J is TRBJ2-1, with D perhaps TRBD1 (5 bases). This CDR3 is 15 amino acids long. The V gene's germline CDR1 is SGHRS and CDR2 YFSETQ. The V gene lost 0 bases and the J gene lost 5 bases, with 12 bases spanning the gap. This CDR3 reads CASSLASNRHNEQFF. The CDR3 coding sequence is TGCGCCAGCAGCTTGGCCTCGAACAGGCACAATGAGCAGTTCTTC.

Points on this clonotype: A single base separates this from a much larger clone, so it may be a read error. This chain links TRBV11-1 with TRBJ2-3; D may correspond to TRBD1 or TRBD2 (5 bases each). Trimming removed 2 bases at V and 0 bases at J, with 15 bases between. The CDR3 runs 17 residues. The germline V gene has CDR1 SGHAT and CDR2 FQDESV (reference sequence). CDR3 loop: CASSLPAKGESTDTQYF. The CDR3 coding sequence is TGTGCCAGCAGCTTACCGGCCAAAGGGGAGAGCACAGATACGCAGTATTTT.

The chain links TRBV6-1 to TRBJ2-1, with 7 bases fitting TRBD2. Losses at the gene ends were 1 base for V and 3 bases for J; bases not matched to a gene: 3. CDR3 length: 15 amino acids. Looked up from germline, CDR1 is MNHNS and CDR2 is SASEGT. The CDR3 spells CASSEVPSGYNEQFF. The CDR3 DNA sequence: TGTGCCAGCAGTGAAGTACCTAGCGGCTACAATGAGCAGTTCTTC.

As concerns this clonotype: It is likely a read error, because the conserved phenylalanine at the end of the CDR3 is missing. The chain uses TRBV11-2 and TRBJ2-1, with 11 bases that match TRBD2. Losses at the gene ends were 5 bases for V and 6 bases for J; bases not matched to a gene: 9. Germline loops: CDR1 SGHAT, CDR2 FQNNGV. The CDR3 length is 16 residues. CDR3 nucleotide sequence: TGTGCCAGCAGCCCACGTTCCGGGACTAGCGGCAATGAGCAGTTCCTC. Translated: CASSPRSGTSGNEQFL.

This clonotype has at least ten counts. The chain carries TRBV11-2 and TRBJ2-7; 9 nucleotides align to TRBD1. There are 15 residues in the CDR3. The trim removed 5 bases at V and 4 bases at J, leaving 9 bases unmatched. The germline gives CDR1 SGHAT, CDR2 FQNNGV. CDR3 region: CASSPSGTGPYEQYF. The CDR3 DNA follows: TGTGCCAGCAGCCCATCCGGGACAGGGCCATACGAGCAGTACTTC.

This rearrangement joins TRBV5-4 to TRBJ2-3; 12 nucleotides align to TRBD2. This CDR3 has 15 amino acids. Germline V CDR1 and CDR2: SGHNT, YYREEE (reference sequence). V was pared by 4 bases and J by 4 bases, with 4 bases of the junction left unmatched. CDR3 residues: CASSARLAGADTQYF. In DNA form, the CDR3 reads TGTGCCAGCAGCGCCCGACTAGCGGGAGCAGATACGCAGTATTTT.

This clonotype was picked up a small number of times. V usage is TRBV5-4 and J usage is TRBJ1-1, with D perhaps TRBD1 (5 bases). The CDR3 runs to 13 residues. CDR1 is SGHNT, CDR2 YYREEE, per germline (reference sequence). V was clipped by 5 bases and J by 1 base, with 9 bases between them. The CDR3 DNA sequence: TGTGCCAGCAGTTTCGACAGGAACACTGAAGCTTTCTTT. Its protein product is CASSFDRNTEAFF.

The V call is TRBV7-9, the J call TRBJ2-7, with D possibly matching TRBD1 (6 bases). The CDR3 covers 16 residues. With 5 bases removed from V and 3 bases from J, the gap between germline ends came to 20 bases. Germline lookup yields CDR1 SEHNR and CDR2 FQNEAQ (reference sequence). The CDR3 DNA sequence: TGTGCCAGCAGCCGTAAGCCGGGACAAGGGTTCTACGAGCAGTACTTC. Encoded protein: CASSRKPGQGFYEQYF.

This clonotype was recorded many times. The V and J genes are TRBV11-3 and TRBJ2-3; 16 bases align to TRBD2. V lost 4 bases to trimming and J lost 4 bases; unmatched junction nucleotides: 2. CDR1 SGHNT and CDR2 YENEEA come from the germline V gene. The CDR3 is 16 amino acids. CDR3 region: CASSSGLAGGPDTQYF. CDR3 DNA: TGTGCCAGCAGCTCGGGACTAGCGGGAGGGCCAGATACGCAGTATTTT. Using reference TRBV11-3 and TRBJ2-3 for the parts outside the CDR3, the full variable domain is EAGVVQSPRYKIIEKKQPVAFWCNPISGHNTLYWYLQNLGQGPELLIRYENEEAVDDSQLPKDRFSAERLKGVDSTLKIQPAELGDSAVYLCASSSGLAGGPDTQYFGPGTRLTVL.

The V call is TRBV28, the J call TRBJ2-7; unclear D gene. Germline assignment: CDR1 MDHEN and CDR2 SYDVKM. Trimming took off 8 bases at V and 12 bases at J, with 23 bases between the two ends. The length of the CDR3 is 13 residues. CDR3 in amino acids: CASGPGRIFQGYF. In nucleotides, the CDR3 is TGTGCCAGCGGCCCAGGACGGATCTTCCAAGGGTACTTC.

On this clonotype: A much larger clone sits a single nucleotide away, making a read error possible. The chain recombines TRBV29-1 with TRBJ2-1, with TRBD2 identical over 7 bases. The CDR3 is made up of 14 amino acids. The germline V gene has CDR1 SQVTM and CDR2 ANQGSEA. CDR3 protein: CSAGGGLNYDEQFF. In DNA form, the CDR3 reads TGCAGCGCTGGGGGGGGACTGAACTACGATGAGCAGTTCTTC.

The chain joins TRBV11-1 to TRBJ2-1; D gene unclear. Germline V gene lookup returns CDR1 SGHAT and CDR2 FQDESV (reference sequence). V lost 5 bases, J lost 5 bases, and 7 bases lay in between. This CDR3 comprises 12 residues. The CDR3 is CASSAYDNEQFF. The CDR3 nucleotides are TGTGCCAGCAGCGCCTACGACAATGAGCAGTTCTTC.

This clonotype was detected once. One end of the junction varies from germline; a read error may be responsible. The V call is TRBV29-1, the J call TRBJ2-5, with D perhaps matching TRBD1 (6 bases). Germline values: CDR1 SQVTM, CDR2 ANQGSEA. The CDR3 sequence is 12 residues long. Here the CDR3 DNA reads TGCAGCGTTGACTGGGGGCAAGAGAACCAGTACTTC. It translates to CSVDWGQENQYF.

The chain is built from TRBV6-5 and TRBJ2-3, with a tentative D call TRBD1 (6 bases). There are 17 residues in the CDR3. Germline V gene sequence: CDR1 MNHEY, CDR2 SVGAGI. With 2 bases removed from V and 3 bases from J, the gap between germline ends came to 18 bases. The DNA for the CDR3 is TGTGCCAGCAGTTACGGTTGGGACATCGGTGGGACAGATACGCAGTATTTT. Protein: CASSYGWDIGGTDTQYF.

Details on this clonotype: A much larger clone sits a single nucleotide away, making a read error possible. The chain employs TRBV29-1 and TRBJ2-1, with D perhaps matching TRBD2 (5 bases). This CDR3 is built from 15 residues. Germline V gene lookup returns CDR1 SQVTM and CDR2 ANQGSEA. In DNA form, the CDR3 reads TGCAGCGTTCAGGTAGCGCCGAGCTCCTACAATGAGCGGTTCTTC. This translates into CSVQVAPSSYNERFF.

The V and J genes are TRBV28 and TRBJ2-5; 9 bases fit TRBD2. Germline trimming cut 4 bases from V and 4 bases from J; bases unmatched to any gene: 7. The CDR3 runs 15 residues. CDR1 is MDHEN and CDR2 is SYDVKM in the germline V gene. Here the CDR3 reads CASSSPGTSRETQYF. The DNA for the CDR3 is TGTGCCAGCAGTTCCCCCGGGACTAGCAGAGAGACCCAGTACTTC.

This chain uses TRBV4-1 with TRBJ2-2; no firm D call. This CDR3 has 17 amino acids. V dropped 0 bases and J dropped 0 bases, with 11 bases sitting between them. Germline V gives CDR1 MGHRA, CDR2 YSYEKL. DNA of the CDR3: TGCGCCAGCAGCCAAGATCCTGTCCCGACGAACACCGGGGAGCTGTTTTTT. Amino acids: CASSQDPVPTNTGELFF.

About this clonotype itself: A much larger clone sits a single nucleotide away, making a read error possible. The DNA of the CDR3 is TGTGCCAGCAGCCGGGACAGGTCTTACGAGCAGTACTTC. Protein product: CASSRDRSYEQYF. This sequence joins TRBV9 and TRBJ2-7; TRBD1 matches at 8 bases. The V gene's germline CDR1 is SGDLS and CDR2 YYNGEE. The CDR3 is 13 amino acids. V gave up 4 bases and J gave up 4 bases; unmatched junction bases: 4.

About this clonotype: Its ends do not fully match the called genes, so a read error is possible. The rearrangement links TRBV6-5 to TRBJ1-1; D perhaps matches TRBD1 (6 bases). The CDR3 consists of 12 residues. CDR1 is MNHEY, CDR2 SVGAGI, per germline. CDR3 residues: CASIRGGTEALF. The CDR3 nucleotides read TGTGCCAGCATCAGGGGAGGAACTGAAGCTCTCTTT.

Comment on this clonotype: A clone one base away is much larger, so this may be a read error. The V and J genes are TRBV12-3 or TRBV12-4 and TRBJ2-7; the D gene is possibly TRBD1 (6 bases). Between the trimmed V and J ends, which lost 7 bases and 5 bases, there was a span of 12 bases. This CDR3 has 12 amino acids. In DNA form, the CDR3 reads TGTGCCAGCAACACAGGGTTCCACGAGCAGTACTTC. Amino acid sequence: CASNTGFHEQYF.

On this clonotype: Its ends do not fully match the called genes, so a read error is possible. The chain couples TRBV29-1 to TRBJ2-3, with 9 bases aligning to TRBD1. CDR1 and CDR2 from the germline V gene are SQVTM and ANQGSEA. The CDR3 loop spans 14 amino acids. CDR3 region: CSPTGGAGTDTQYF. In nucleotides, the CDR3 is TGCAGTCCTACAGGGGGCGCTGGCACAGACACGCAGTATTTT.

A word on this clonotype: One junction end does not reproduce the germline sequence, and a read error may be involved. The CDR3 loop reads CANSKQGNEQFF. The CDR3 bases are TGCGCCAACAGCAAGCAGGGTAATGAGCAGTTCTTC. The chain combines TRBV7-9 with TRBJ2-1; tentative D call: TRBD1 (5 bases). Germline V lookup: CDR1 SEHNR, CDR2 FQNEAQ (reference sequence). CDR3 size: 12 residues.

Regarding this clonotype: This CDR3 fails to terminate in the conserved phenylalanine or tryptophan, so it likely reflects a read error. The V call is TRBV12-3 or TRBV12-4, the J call TRBJ2-4, with D perhaps given as TRBD1 or TRBD2 (5 bases each). V lost 3 bases and J 2 bases, leaving 11 bases between the germline ends. There are 15 residues in the CDR3. The CDR3 nucleotides are TGTGCCAGCAGTTTGGGACCCCTAACCAAAAACATTCAGTACTTA. Protein product: CASSLGPLTKNIQYL.

In its sample, this clonotype was seen once. The gene calls are TRBV7-8 and TRBJ2-7; 12 bases fit TRBD1. The CDR3 length is 18 residues. V trimming: 5 bases; J trimming: 4 bases; junction bases outside the gene matches: 15. Looked up from germline, CDR1 is SGHVS and CDR2 is FQNEAQ. The CDR3 region has the DNA TGTGCCAGCAGCAGTTCAGGGACAGGGGGCGCTTCCGCTTACGAGCAGTACTTC. Its protein product is CASSSSGTGGASAYEQYF.

The J gene is TRBJ1-1, the V gene TRBV13, with D hard to call. Germline V gene data show CDR1 as PRHDT and CDR2 as FYEKMQ (reference sequence). V was trimmed by 5 bases and J by 0 bases, leaving 16 bases between them. The CDR3 runs 16 residues. The DNA for the CDR3 is TGTGCCAGCAGCCGTAAGTGGGCAGGCATGAACACTGAAGCTTTCTTT. This encodes CASSRKWAGMNTEAFF.

Comments on this clonotype: A read error may produce the germline difference seen at one junction end. This chain joins TRBV11-3 and TRBJ1-6; 10 bases fit TRBD1. Germline-derived CDR1 and CDR2 are SGHNT and YENEEA. The CDR3 length is 15 residues. The DNA for the CDR3 is TGTACCAGTAGCCCGGGACAGGGGTCTGATTCACCCCTCCACTTT. Its translation: CTSSPGQGSDSPLHF.

This clonotype has a count of ten or more. V usage is TRBV11-2 and J usage is TRBJ2-7; D gene ambiguous. This CDR3 region has 13 residues. The ends were cut back, 5 bases at V and 5 bases at J, with 13 bases in the middle. CDR1 and CDR2 (germline): SGHAT, FQNNGV. CDR3 bases: TGTGCCAGCAGCCCCTGGCCCGCCAACGAGCAGTACTTC. It yields the protein CASSPWPANEQYF.